Below are 3 T cell receptor beta chains sequenced from a single sample in a study of T-cell memory formation after mild COVID-19. TCRdb ran MiXCR on the 5' RACE reads and lists one entry per CDR3 protein. This table holds tens of thousands of distinct CDR3 sequences, about 12% found once. Sequencing was carried out using PBMCs or a T cell subset sorted from them (not recorded which). The source of these receptors is an adult woman who had mild COVID-19 (a few samples of this study predate the infection). Cell type and time point are not known.

This chain uses TRBV4-3 with TRBJ1-1, with D possibly matching TRBD1 (5 bases). Deletions cut 1 base from V and 0 bases from J, with 12 bases between. Germline V lookup: CDR1 LGHNA, CDR2 YSLEER. This CDR3 has 16 amino acids. This CDR3 reads CASSQGDSFMNTEAFF. As DNA, the CDR3 is TGCGCCAGCAGCCAAGGAGACAGCTTCATGAACACTGAAGCTTTCTTT.

J is TRBJ2-7 and V is TRBV7-2, with D possibly matching TRBD2 (6 bases). V shed 2 bases and J shed 2 bases, with 13 bases lying between them. The CDR3 is 15 amino acids. Germline CDR1 reads SGHTA; CDR2 reads FQGNSA. CDR3 region: CASSLWRADTYEQYF. Written as DNA, the CDR3 is TGTGCCAGCAGCTTATGGAGGGCAGACACCTACGAGCAGTACTTC.

V usage is TRBV12-3 or TRBV12-4 and J usage is TRBJ2-7; D gene unclear. V was cut by 1 base and J by 7 bases, with 11 bases left in between. This CDR3 has 13 amino acids. Written as DNA, the CDR3 is TGTGCCAGCAGTTTAGGGGTAACCCAGGAGCAGTACTTC. Protein sequence: CASSLGVTQEQYF.